Listed here are 26 T cell receptor beta chains from one sample, sequenced in a study of technical replicates of blood from a few donors. Using immunoSEQ multiplex PCR, the repertoire was profiled, and TCRdb retains in-frame clones only, with some absent. The data show approximately 100,000 clones, with 96% seen just once and over 0.2% held by the top ten. The sequenced sample consisted of T cells isolated from PBMCs. The receptors here all came from a human donor in good health.

The V gene is TRBV10-1, the J gene TRBJ1-1; a weak D match, TRBD1 (6 bases). The CDR3 spans 13 residues. The V and J ends lost 6 bases and 1 base respectively, with 9 bases between them. The germline V gene has CDR1 WNHNN and CDR2 SYGVQD (reference sequence). The CDR3 sequence: CASRDSENTEAFF. CDR3 coding DNA: TGCGCCAGCAGGGACAGCGAGAACACTGAAGCTTTCTTT.

The rearrangement links TRBV12-5 to TRBJ2-1, with 10 bases fitting TRBD1. Germline values: CDR1 LGHNT, CDR2 FRNRAP. The CDR3 consists of 15 residues. V shed 1 base, J shed 5 bases, and the junction held 2 bases outside the gene matches. The CDR3 sequence is CASGLGTGGHNEQFF. The CDR3 DNA sequence: TGTGCTAGTGGTTTGGGGACAGGGGGACACAATGAGCAGTTCTTC.

The chain links TRBV5-1 to TRBJ2-1; weak D call: TRBD1 (6 bases). The CDR3 sequence is 14 residues long. V lost 0 bases to trimming and J lost 9 bases, with 13 bases between them. Germline CDR1 SGHRS, CDR2 YFSETQ. The CDR3 is CASSLDAGVGEQFF. CDR3 coding DNA: TGCGCCAGCAGCTTGGACGCAGGGGTCGGTGAGCAGTTCTTC.

This rearrangement joins TRBV5-6 to TRBJ2-2; D gene unclear. Germline values: CDR1 SGHDT, CDR2 YYEEEE. The CDR3 is 14 residues long. The V gene lost 0 bases and the J gene lost 6 bases, with 9 bases spanning the gap. CDR3 nucleotides: TGTGCCAGCAGCTTGGAGACAACTGCCGGGGAGCTGTTTTTT. It translates to CASSLETTAGELFF. The entire variable domain, with the rest obtained from reference TRBV5-6 and TRBJ2-2, is as follows: DAGVTQSPTHLIKTRGQQVTLRCSPKSGHDTVSWYQQALGQGPQFIFQYYEEEERQRGNFPDRFSGHQFPNYSSELNVNALLLGDSALYLCASSLETTAGELFFGEGSRLTVL.

Only one count was recorded for this clone. This sequence joins TRBV28 and TRBJ2-4, with TRBD2 as a possible D gene (6 bases). V lost 11 bases and J lost 3, with 17 bases in between. Germline CDR1 and CDR2: MDHEN and SYDVKM. This CDR3 is built from 14 residues. CDR3 in DNA: TGTGCCGTAACAGACGGCGGGGTCAAAAACATTCAGTACTTC. The encoded protein is CAVTDGGVKNIQYF.

The chain's CDR3 is CASSFPAMSGSWGNEQFF. The CDR3 region has the DNA TGTGCCAGCAGCTTCCCCGCAATGAGCGGGAGTTGGGGCAATGAGCAGTTCTTC. The chain uses TRBV11-2 and TRBJ2-1; 8 bases line up with TRBD2. Per germline, CDR1 SGHAT and CDR2 FQNNGV. The V gene end was trimmed by 3 bases and the J gene end by 6 bases; junction bases not matched to a gene: 16. CDR3 length: 18 residues.

The genes are TRBV28 and TRBJ1-4; D call uncertain. The CDR3 is 14 amino acids. V dropped 6 bases and J dropped 4 bases, with 12 bases sitting between them. Germline assignment: CDR1 MDHEN and CDR2 SYDVKM. The CDR3 bases are TGTGCCAGCAGCCAAACGGGTGTTAATGAAAAACTGTTTTTT. It translates to CASSQTGVNEKLFF.

The chain uses TRBV19 and TRBJ1-2; 9 positions agree with TRBD1. Unmatched junction bases numbered 10, after V lost 5 bases and J lost 3 bases. In germline, CDR1 is LNHDA, CDR2 SQIVND (reference sequence). There are 16 residues in the CDR3. DNA of the CDR3: TGTGCCAGTAGTCCTTTAAACAGGGGGCCCTACTATGGCTACACCTTC. Translating gives CASSPLNRGPYYGYTF.

The V and J genes are TRBV7-9 and TRBJ2-2, with TRBD2 matching 10 bases. Germline V gene lookup returns CDR1 SEHNR and CDR2 FQNEAQ (reference sequence). There are 18 residues in the CDR3. The J segment lost 5 bases and the V segment lost 4 bases, leaving 13 bases of the junction unmatched. The CDR3 bases are TGTGCCAGCAGCTCGATCGAGCTAGCGGGAGCTCGAACCGGGGAGCTGTTTTTT. It encodes CASSSIELAGARTGELFF.

For the CDR3, the DNA is TGTGCCTTGGCGGGACAGGGGAATTCACCCCTCCACTTT. This gives the protein CALAGQGNSPLHF. V and J are TRBV30 and TRBJ1-6, with 10 positions matching TRBD1. Per the germline V gene, CDR1 is GTSNPN and CDR2 is SVGIG (reference sequence). The CDR3 sequence is 13 residues long. The J segment lost 7 bases and the V segment lost 7 bases, leaving 4 bases of the junction unmatched.

The chain uses TRBV15 and TRBJ2-3, with 9 positions matching TRBD1. The germline V gene encodes CDR1 LNHNV and CDR2 YYDKDF (reference sequence). V dropped 5 bases and J dropped 4; count of bases not matched to a gene: 7. The CDR3 extends over 15 amino acids. This CDR3 reads CATSFTGGRADTQYF. The CDR3 bases are TGTGCCACCAGCTTCACAGGGGGCAGAGCAGATACGCAGTATTTT.

This chain joins TRBV4-1 and TRBJ2-1, with TRBD2 identical over 14 bases. The CDR3 consists of 19 residues. CDR1 is MGHRA and CDR2 is YSYEKL in the germline V gene. The trim removed 3 bases at V and 3 bases at J, leaving 10 bases unmatched. The CDR3 nucleotides read TGCGCCAGCAGCCATATGGGACTAGCGGGAGTCGACCGCTACAATGAGCAGTTCTTC. As protein: CASSHMGLAGVDRYNEQFF.

This chain joins TRBV4-1 and TRBJ2-1, with 7 bases lining up with TRBD2. CDR3 length: 13 amino acids. With V trimmed by 6 bases and J by 7 bases, 6 bases remained unmatched. Germline V gene sequence: CDR1 MGHRA, CDR2 YSYEKL. The CDR3 sequence: CASRRGSGNEQFF. The CDR3 DNA reads TGCGCCAGCAGACGCGGGAGTGGAAATGAGCAGTTCTTC.

The CDR3 loop reads CASSTGLETQYF. CDR3 in DNA: TGTGCCAGTAGTACAGGGTTGGAGACCCAGTACTTC. The chain has TRBV19 and TRBJ2-5, with D possibly TRBD1 on 5 matching bases. The CDR3 length is 12 residues. The V gene's germline CDR1 is LNHDA and CDR2 SQIVND (reference sequence). Trimming took 4 bases from V and 5 from J, leaving 8 bases between them.

V gene TRBV5-6 combines with J gene TRBJ2-5; TRBD1 is a possible D gene (6 bases). The germline V gene encodes CDR1 SGHDT and CDR2 YYEEEE. The CDR3 length is 14 residues. V was trimmed by 2 bases and J by 5 bases, leaving 13 bases between them. The CDR3 loop is CASSFDQGLETQYF. The DNA for the CDR3 is TGTGCCAGCAGCTTTGACCAGGGGTTGGAGACCCAGTACTTC.

The V and J genes are TRBV9 and TRBJ2-5; D ambiguous. Germline CDR1 is SGDLS and CDR2 is YYNGEE. The CDR3 contains 14 residues. V was shortened by 3 bases and J by 4 bases, with 13 bases between the two germline ends. The CDR3 bases are TGTGCCAGCAGCGACTTGCCGTTCCGAGAGACCCAGTACTTC. This encodes CASSDLPFRETQYF.

The chain carries TRBV28 and TRBJ2-7; TRBD1 is a possible D gene (5 bases). V was cut by 4 bases and J by 2 bases, with 15 bases left in between. The length of the CDR3 is 15 residues. Germline V gene sequence: CDR1 MDHEN, CDR2 SYDVKM. Here the CDR3 reads CASSSHDSATYEQYF. In DNA form, the CDR3 reads TGTGCCAGCAGTTCCCATGACAGCGCGACCTACGAGCAGTACTTC.

The gene calls are TRBV7-6 and TRBJ2-7; tentative D call: TRBD2 (6 bases). Looked up from germline, CDR1 is SGHVS and CDR2 is FNYEAQ. The CDR3 consists of 15 residues. V was trimmed by 5 bases and J by 0 bases, leaving 14 bases between them. CDR3 nucleotides: TGTGCCAGCAGCCCAGGGACTTCAGGCTCCTACGAGCAGTACTTC. Its protein is CASSPGTSGSYEQYF.

This chain links TRBV4-1 with TRBJ2-5; 11 nucleotides agree with TRBD2. The germline CDR1 and CDR2 sequences are MGHRA and YSYEKL. Germline trimming cut 3 bases from V and 5 bases from J; bases unmatched to any gene: 11. There are 17 residues in the CDR3. The CDR3 nucleotides read TGCGCCAGCAGCCAGACGGGACTAGCGGACGGACGGGAGACCCAGTACTTC. Residues: CASSQTGLADGRETQYF.

The CDR3 loop is CAWSVEPSRQETQYF. CDR3 sequence (DNA): TGTGCCTGGAGCGTCGAGCCTTCCCGACAAGAGACCCAGTACTTC. This chain connects TRBV30 to TRBJ2-5; D remains unclear. The germline CDR1 and CDR2 sequences are GTSNPN and SVGIG (reference sequence). The V end lost 3 bases, the J end lost 2 bases, and 16 bases lay between the germline ends. The CDR3 sequence is 15 residues long.

This clone was seen only once. The J gene is TRBJ1-2, the V gene TRBV7-9; possibly TRBD1 for D (5 bases). Germline-derived CDR1 and CDR2 are SEHNR and FQNEAQ (reference sequence). V was pared by 1 base and J by 13 bases, with 16 bases between. This CDR3 region has 13 residues. CDR3 coding DNA: TGTGCCAGCAGCTTAGAAACTGACAGACTTCGCACCTTC. Protein sequence: CASSLETDRLRTF. The full variable domain, rest sourced from reference TRBV7-9 and TRBJ1-2, is DTGVSQNPRHKITKRGQNVTFRCDPISEHNRLYWYRQTLGQGPEFLTYFQNEAQLEKSRLLSDRFSAERPKGSFSTLEIQRTEQGDSAMYLCASSLETDRLRTFGSGTRLTVV.

The rearrangement links TRBV11-2 to TRBJ2-7; 8 nucleotides match TRBD1. This CDR3 has 14 residues. The germline gives CDR1 SGHAT, CDR2 FQNNGV. V lost 5 bases to trimming and J lost 3 bases; unmatched junction nucleotides: 6. The CDR3 protein is CASSRNGQGYEQYF. CDR3 sequence (DNA): TGTGCCAGCAGCCGAAACGGACAGGGCTACGAGCAGTACTTC.

V gene TRBV13 combines with J gene TRBJ2-2; 10 bases map to TRBD2. The CDR3 length is 17 residues. Per germline, CDR1 PRHDT and CDR2 FYEKMQ (reference sequence). Losses at the gene ends were 3 bases for V and 3 bases for J; bases not matched to a gene: 7. Here the CDR3 reads CASSFSLAGEDTGELFF. CDR3 nucleotide sequence: TGTGCCAGCAGCTTCTCTCTAGCGGGAGAGGACACCGGGGAGCTGTTTTTT.

This chain connects TRBV28 to TRBJ2-7, with 7 bases lining up with TRBD2. There are 13 residues in the CDR3. The junction had 8 bases not matched to a gene; V was cut back by 10 bases and J by 2 bases. Germline V gives CDR1 MDHEN, CDR2 SYDVKM. The CDR3 DNA sequence: TGTGCCACGAAGGGACTAACAACCTACGAGCAGTACTTC. Its protein product is CATKGLTTYEQYF.

V and J are TRBV7-2 and TRBJ2-5, with TRBD1 identical over 8 bases. CDR3 length: 17 amino acids. After removal of 4 bases from V and 4 bases from J, the junction contained 14 bases not matched to a gene. The germline V gene encodes CDR1 SGHTA and CDR2 FQGNSA. The CDR3 loop reads CASSYPGQGTSGETQYF. The CDR3 DNA sequence: TGTGCCAGCAGCTACCCAGGACAGGGCACATCGGGAGAGACCCAGTACTTC.

V usage is TRBV9 and J usage is TRBJ1-2; a weak D match, TRBD1 (6 bases). The V end was cut by 4 bases, the J end by 6 bases, with 16 bases between. In germline, CDR1 is SGDLS, CDR2 YYNGEE. The CDR3 sequence is 14 residues long. CDR3 nucleotide sequence: TGTGCCAGCAGCCCCCAAGGGGGGGCGCATGGCTACACCTTC. Amino acid sequence: CASSPQGGAHGYTF.